This TCR beta chain was recorded in a study of technical replicates of blood from a few donors. This CDR3 is 13 amino acids long. Germline lookup yields CDR1 LNHDA and CDR2 SQIVND (reference sequence). The V and J ends lost 4 bases and 4 bases respectively, with 11 bases between them. The method was immunoSEQ multiplex PCR; TCRdb's version includes in-frame clones alone and lacks a portion of them. The repertoire consists of about 76,000 clones, with almost 98% occurring once and the leading ten covering approximately 0.21%. The material sequenced was T cells isolated from PBMCs. This chain joins TRBV19 and TRBJ2-7; maybe TRBD1 (6 bases). This TCR was sampled from a human donor in good health. The DNA of the CDR3 is TGTGCCAGTAGTAGGGGGCACGGGTACGAGCAGTACTTC. This encodes CASSRGHGYEQYF.